The 19 T cell receptor beta chains below all came from one sample that was sequenced in a study of CD8 T cells in ankylosing spondylitis. One entry per CDR3 protein results from TCRdb running MiXCR on the 5' RACE reads. The sample records hundreds of thousands of distinct CDR3 sequences, roughly 20% being singletons. The sample consisted of blood, either unsorted or a sorted T cell fraction (not recorded which). The receptors originated from a male donor with ankylosing spondylitis or in good health (not recorded which).

This chain uses TRBV30 with TRBJ2-7, with 7 bases lining up with TRBD2. Germline V gene lookup returns CDR1 GTSNPN and CDR2 SVGIG (reference sequence). This CDR3 is 13 amino acids long. The CDR3 is CAYGTTLTYEQYF. Written as DNA, the CDR3 is TGTGCATACGGGACTACCCTTACCTACGAGCAGTACTTC.

In this sample, this clonotype turned up a few times. The chain combines TRBV20-1 with TRBJ2-1; no definite D call. The CDR3 is 12 amino acids. The germline V gene has CDR1 DFQATT and CDR2 SNEGSKA (reference sequence). V was cut by 6 bases and J by 5 bases, with 11 bases left in between. The CDR3 loop is CSATSLDNEQFF. CDR3 coding DNA: TGCAGTGCCACCAGCCTCGACAATGAGCAGTTCTTC.

This clonotype was seen more than once but under ten times. The CDR3 sequence is CASSFYSEAFF. The CDR3 DNA reads TGTGCCAGCAGTTTTTACAGTGAAGCTTTCTTT. The chain links TRBV12-3 or TRBV12-4 to TRBJ1-1; D is ambiguous. V was shortened by 3 bases and J by 7 bases, with 6 bases between the two germline ends. The CDR3 covers 11 residues.

This clonotype has more than one count but fewer than ten. The chain uses TRBV10-2 and TRBJ2-7; tentatively, D is TRBD1 (6 bases). Trimming pared 6 bases from V and 1 base from J, leaving 16 bases between. Germline CDR1 is WSHSY and CDR2 is SAAADI. This CDR3 region has 15 residues. The CDR3 region has the DNA TGCGCCAGCAGCAAACCGGACAGTGAATCCTACGAGCAGTACTTC. It is translated as CASSKPDSESYEQYF.

V and J are TRBV5-1 and TRBJ2-5; D is uncertain. Trimming left V 0 bases short and J 2 bases short, with 14 bases between. The CDR3 contains 16 residues. Germline V CDR1 and CDR2: SGHRS, YFSETQ. DNA of the CDR3: TGCGCCAGCAGCTTGGAGGTTTCGATGGGGCAAGAGACCCAGTACTTC. Encoded protein: CASSLEVSMGQETQYF.

This chain joins TRBV19 and TRBJ1-1; no firm D call. Germline CDR1 reads LNHDA; CDR2 reads SQIVND (reference sequence). V lost 0 bases and J lost 1, with 15 bases in between. This CDR3 has 17 amino acids. CDR3 bases: TGTGCCAGTAGTATAGACTCCTTCCAGCGTCCGAACACTGAAGCTTTCTTT. Encoded protein: CASSIDSFQRPNTEAFF.

V usage is TRBV29-1 and J usage is TRBJ2-5; D is unresolved. Germline V gene sequence: CDR1 SQVTM, CDR2 ANQGSEA. The CDR3 runs 12 residues. V gave up 7 bases and J gave up 4 bases, with 13 bases separating them. DNA of the CDR3: TGCAGCGCCGACGGACCTGGAGAGACCCAGTACTTC. It yields the protein CSADGPGETQYF.

This sequence joins TRBV7-2 and TRBJ2-3; the D is unclear. The CDR3 loop spans 15 amino acids. Trimming took 3 bases from V and 4 from J, leaving 14 bases between them. The germline CDR1 and CDR2 sequences are SGHTA and FQGNSA. The CDR3 DNA sequence: TGTGCCAGCAGCTTGTGGACCCCCGGCGCAGATACGCAGTATTTT. Its protein is CASSLWTPGADTQYF.

This clonotype turned up a few times. The CDR3 here is CSARGGSYSYNEQFF. DNA for the CDR3: TGCAGTGCTAGAGGAGGAAGTTATTCCTACAATGAGCAGTTCTTC. The chain uses TRBV20-1 and TRBJ2-1; D gene ambiguous. The germline gives CDR1 DFQATT, CDR2 SNEGSKA (reference sequence). The CDR3 runs to 15 residues. Trimming shortened V by 1 base and J by 1 base, and 11 bases separated the two germline ends.

V gene TRBV27 combines with J gene TRBJ1-5, with a tentative D call TRBD1 (6 bases). Germline V gene data show CDR1 as MNHEY and CDR2 as SMNVEV (reference sequence). V lost 5 bases and J 6 bases, leaving 14 bases between the germline ends. This CDR3 has 14 residues. CDR3 sequence (DNA): TGTGCCAGCAGTCTCTACAGGGTAGGTCAGCCCCAGCATTTT. The encoded protein is CASSLYRVGQPQHF.

This clonotype was detected only a few times. The J gene is TRBJ1-2, the V gene TRBV12-3 or TRBV12-4, with a tentative D call TRBD1 (5 bases). The CDR3 is made up of 12 amino acids. Trimming removed 3 bases from V and 8 bases from J, with 10 bases in between. CDR3 amino acids: CASSFSREGYTF. The CDR3 DNA reads as TGTGCCAGCAGTTTCTCCAGGGAGGGCTACACCTTC.

This clonotype was seen a handful of times. This chain connects TRBV7-7 to TRBJ2-5, with D maybe TRBD1 (6 bases). CDR1 SSHAT and CDR2 FNYEAQ come from the germline V gene (reference sequence). There are 15 residues in the CDR3. The V gene lost 5 bases and the J gene lost 2 bases, with 15 bases spanning the gap. The CDR3 nucleotides are TGTGCCAGCAGCCTAGTCGACAGGAAACAAGAGACCCAGTACTTC. It specifies CASSLVDRKQETQYF.

This clonotype was counted a few times. The chain combines TRBV4-1 with TRBJ1-5, with TRBD1 matching over 9 bases. CDR1 is MGHRA, CDR2 YSYEKL, per germline. Trimming cost V 1 base and J 6 bases; bases outside gene matches: 7. This CDR3 spans 16 amino acids. The CDR3 is CASSQVYGTGSQPQHF. CDR3 nucleotides: TGCGCCAGCAGCCAAGTTTATGGGACAGGGAGTCAGCCCCAGCATTTT.

The rearrangement links TRBV12-3 or TRBV12-4 to TRBJ2-1; D is perhaps TRBD1 or TRBD2 (6 bases each). Trimming took off 6 bases at V and 4 bases at J, with 22 bases between the two ends. This CDR3 comprises 17 residues. CDR3 DNA sequence: TGTGCCAGCAGCCCCTACAGGGCCATGGGACTTTACAATGAGCAGTTCTTC. It is translated as CASSPYRAMGLYNEQFF.

The genes are TRBV4-1 and TRBJ1-1; a possible D gene is TRBD1 (5 bases). The CDR3 is made up of 14 amino acids. The V and J ends lost 4 bases and 4 bases respectively, with 13 bases between them. From germline, CDR1 is MGHRA and CDR2 YSYEKL. CDR3 nucleotides: TGCGCCAGCAGCCCCTCCGTCGGGGGCACTGAAGCTTTCTTT. This sequence encodes CASSPSVGGTEAFF.

This clonotype turned up a few times. V and J are TRBV11-2 and TRBJ2-1; either TRBD1 or TRBD2 may supply D (6 bases each). The ends were cut back, 4 bases at V and 2 bases at J, with 21 bases in the middle. The CDR3 contains 18 residues. Germline lookup yields CDR1 SGHAT and CDR2 FQNNGV. This CDR3 reads CASSYGGKQGTPYNEQFF. DNA for the CDR3: TGTGCCAGCAGCTACGGAGGGAAACAGGGAACCCCCTACAATGAGCAGTTCTTC.

The CDR3 loop reads CASGLTQTGWNNEQFF. The DNA of the CDR3 is TGTGCTAGTGGTTTGACGCAGACAGGGTGGAACAATGAGCAGTTCTTC. This chain links TRBV12-5 with TRBJ2-1; the match to TRBD1 covers 7 bases. V lost 2 bases to trimming and J lost 5 bases; unmatched junction nucleotides: 9. This CDR3 has 16 residues. Germline V gives CDR1 LGHNT, CDR2 FRNRAP.

This clonotype was picked up a small number of times. The rearrangement joins TRBV20-1 to TRBJ2-3; D remains unclear. This CDR3 region has 16 residues. Germline lookup yields CDR1 DFQATT and CDR2 SNEGSKA (reference sequence). V was shortened by 4 bases and J by 1 base, with 18 bases between the two germline ends. The CDR3 nucleotides read TGCAGTGCTACACAGTCGTGGGGAAGGGGCACAGATACGCAGTATTTT. It is translated as CSATQSWGRGTDTQYF.

The chain employs TRBV20-1 and TRBJ1-6; TRBD1 matches at 7 bases. The germline CDR1 and CDR2 sequences are DFQATT and SNEGSKA (reference sequence). The CDR3 sequence is 15 residues long. Trimming at V came to 0 bases and at J to 7 bases, leaving 6 bases not matched to a gene. The CDR3 DNA reads TGCAGTGCTAGAGACCCGACAGGGTTGAATTCACCCCTCCACTTT. It specifies CSARDPTGLNSPLHF.